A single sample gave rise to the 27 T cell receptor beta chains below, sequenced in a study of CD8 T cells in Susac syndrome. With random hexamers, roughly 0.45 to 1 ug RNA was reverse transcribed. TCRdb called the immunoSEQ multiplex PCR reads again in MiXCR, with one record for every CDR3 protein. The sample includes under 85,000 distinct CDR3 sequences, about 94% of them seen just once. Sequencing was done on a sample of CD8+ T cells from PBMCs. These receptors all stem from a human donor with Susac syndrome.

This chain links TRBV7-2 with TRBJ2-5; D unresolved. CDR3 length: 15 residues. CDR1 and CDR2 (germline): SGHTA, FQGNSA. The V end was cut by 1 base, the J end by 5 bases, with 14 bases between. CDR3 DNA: TGTGCCAGCAGCTTAGAAAACGGCATGAGGGAGACCCAGTACTTC. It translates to CASSLENGMRETQYF.

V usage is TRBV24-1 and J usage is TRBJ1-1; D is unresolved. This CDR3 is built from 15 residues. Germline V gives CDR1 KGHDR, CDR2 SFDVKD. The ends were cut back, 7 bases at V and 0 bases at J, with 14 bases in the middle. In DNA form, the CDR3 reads TGTGCCACCAGGCCGAACTTCGGAGTGAACACTGAAGCTTTCTTT. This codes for CATRPNFGVNTEAFF.

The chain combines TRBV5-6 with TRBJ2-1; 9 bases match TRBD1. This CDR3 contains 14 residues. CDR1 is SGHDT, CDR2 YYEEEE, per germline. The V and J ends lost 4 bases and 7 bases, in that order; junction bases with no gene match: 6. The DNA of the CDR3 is TGTGCCAGCAGCATCGGGACAGGGTATAATGAGCAGTTCTTC. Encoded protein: CASSIGTGYNEQFF.

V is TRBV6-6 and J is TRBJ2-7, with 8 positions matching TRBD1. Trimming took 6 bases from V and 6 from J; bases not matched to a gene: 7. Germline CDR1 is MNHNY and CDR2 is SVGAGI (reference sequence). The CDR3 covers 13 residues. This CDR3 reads CASSRDRSFEQYF. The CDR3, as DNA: TGTGCCAGCAGCCGGGACAGGTCGTTCGAGCAGTACTTC.

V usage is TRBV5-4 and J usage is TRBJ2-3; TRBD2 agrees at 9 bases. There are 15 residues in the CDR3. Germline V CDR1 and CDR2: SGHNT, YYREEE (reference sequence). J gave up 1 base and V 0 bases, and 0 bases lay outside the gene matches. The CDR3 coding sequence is TGTGCCAGCAGCTTGGCTAGCGGGGGCACAGATACGCAGTATTTT. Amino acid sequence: CASSLASGGTDTQYF.

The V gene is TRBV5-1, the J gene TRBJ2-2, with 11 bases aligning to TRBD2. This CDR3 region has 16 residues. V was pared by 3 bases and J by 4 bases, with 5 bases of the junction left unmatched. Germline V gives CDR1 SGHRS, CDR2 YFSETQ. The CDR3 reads CASSSGLADFTGELFF. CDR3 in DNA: TGCGCCAGCAGCTCGGGACTAGCGGACTTCACCGGGGAGCTGTTTTTT.

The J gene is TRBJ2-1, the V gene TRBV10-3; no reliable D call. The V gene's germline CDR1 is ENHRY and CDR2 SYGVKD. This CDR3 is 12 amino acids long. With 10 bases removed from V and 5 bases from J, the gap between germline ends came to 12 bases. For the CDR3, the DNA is TGTGCCACCGCAAGTGGGAACAATGAGCAGTTCTTC. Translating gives CATASGNNEQFF.

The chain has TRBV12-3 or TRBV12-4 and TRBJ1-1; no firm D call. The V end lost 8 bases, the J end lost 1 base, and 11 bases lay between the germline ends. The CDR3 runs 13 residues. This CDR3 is CASGFRGNTEAFF. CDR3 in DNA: TGTGCCAGCGGCTTTCGGGGGAACACTGAAGCTTTCTTT.

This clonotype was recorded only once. CDR3 loop: CASSAGLAGVNTGELFF. DNA of the CDR3: TGTGCCAGCAGTGCGGGACTAGCGGGAGTGAACACCGGGGAGCTGTTTTTT. V is TRBV2 and J is TRBJ2-2, with 14 positions matching TRBD2. V was clipped by 4 bases and J by 1 base; unmatched bases: 2. CDR1 and CDR2 (germline): SNHLY, FYNNEI. This CDR3 region has 17 residues.

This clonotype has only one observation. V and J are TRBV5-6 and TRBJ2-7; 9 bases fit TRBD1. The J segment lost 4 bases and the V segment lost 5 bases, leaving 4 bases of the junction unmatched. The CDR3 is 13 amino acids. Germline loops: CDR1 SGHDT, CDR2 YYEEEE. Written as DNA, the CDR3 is TGTGCCAGCAGTTGGACAGGGGAGTACGAGCAGTACTTC. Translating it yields CASSWTGEYEQYF.

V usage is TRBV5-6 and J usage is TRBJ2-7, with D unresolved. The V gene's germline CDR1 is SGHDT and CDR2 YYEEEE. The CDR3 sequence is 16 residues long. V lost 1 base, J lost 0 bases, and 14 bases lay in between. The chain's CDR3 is CASSLNGRLSSYEQYF. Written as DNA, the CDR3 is TGTGCCAGCAGCTTGAATGGACGACTGAGCTCCTACGAGCAGTACTTC.

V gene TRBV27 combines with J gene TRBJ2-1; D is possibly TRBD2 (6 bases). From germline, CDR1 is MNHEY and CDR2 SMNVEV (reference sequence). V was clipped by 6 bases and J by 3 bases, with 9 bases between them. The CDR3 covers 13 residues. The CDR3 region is CASRRTNYNEQFF. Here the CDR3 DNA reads TGTGCCAGCAGGCGGACTAACTACAATGAGCAGTTCTTC.

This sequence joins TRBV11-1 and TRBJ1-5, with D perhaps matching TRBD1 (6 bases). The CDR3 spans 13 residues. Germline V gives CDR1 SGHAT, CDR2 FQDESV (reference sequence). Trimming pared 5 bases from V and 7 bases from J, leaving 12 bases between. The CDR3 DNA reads TGTGCCAGCAGCCGGGGACAAGGACAGCCCCAGCATTTT. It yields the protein CASSRGQGQPQHF.

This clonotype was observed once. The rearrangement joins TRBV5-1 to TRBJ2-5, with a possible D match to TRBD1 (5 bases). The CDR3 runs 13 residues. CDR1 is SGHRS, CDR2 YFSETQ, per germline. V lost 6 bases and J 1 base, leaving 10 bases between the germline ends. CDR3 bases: TGCGCCAGCACTGACAGTACCCAAGAGACCCAGTACTTC. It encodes CASTDSTQETQYF.

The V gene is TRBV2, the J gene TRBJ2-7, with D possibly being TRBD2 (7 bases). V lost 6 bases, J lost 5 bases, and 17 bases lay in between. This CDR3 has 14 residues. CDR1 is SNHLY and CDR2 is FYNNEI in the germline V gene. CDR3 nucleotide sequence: TGTGCCAGCAGGGTCCGGGGGGCATTGGACGAGCAGTACTTC. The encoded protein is CASRVRGALDEQYF. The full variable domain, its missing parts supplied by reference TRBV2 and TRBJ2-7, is EPEVTQTPSHQVTQMGQEVILRCVPISNHLYFYWYRQILGQKVEFLVSFYNNEISEKSEIFDDQFSVERPDGSNFTLKIRSTKLEDSAMYFCASRVRGALDEQYFGPGTRLTVT.

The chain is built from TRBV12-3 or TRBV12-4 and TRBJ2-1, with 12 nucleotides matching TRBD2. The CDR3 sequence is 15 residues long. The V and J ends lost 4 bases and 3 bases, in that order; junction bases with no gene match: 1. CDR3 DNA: TGTGCCAGCAGTTGGGGACTAGCGGGCTACAATGAGCAGTTCTTC. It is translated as CASSWGLAGYNEQFF.

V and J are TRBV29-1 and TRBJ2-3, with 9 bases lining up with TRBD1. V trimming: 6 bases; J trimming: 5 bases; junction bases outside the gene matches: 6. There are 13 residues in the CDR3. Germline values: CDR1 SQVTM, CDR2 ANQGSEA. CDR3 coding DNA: TGCAGCGTAGAACTGACAGGGGGAGATACGCAGTATTTT. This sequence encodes CSVELTGGDTQYF.

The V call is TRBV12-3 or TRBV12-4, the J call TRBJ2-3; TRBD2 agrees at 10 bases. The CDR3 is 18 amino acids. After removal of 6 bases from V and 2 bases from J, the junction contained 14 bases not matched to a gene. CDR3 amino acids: CASSWTSGKEIVTDTQYF. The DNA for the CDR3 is TGTGCCAGCAGCTGGACTAGCGGCAAAGAAATCGTCACAGATACGCAGTATTTT.

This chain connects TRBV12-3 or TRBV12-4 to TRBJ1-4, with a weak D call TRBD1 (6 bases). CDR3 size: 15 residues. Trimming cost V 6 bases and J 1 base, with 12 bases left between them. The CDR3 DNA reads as TGTGCCAGCAGATCTACAGGGTTAACTAATGAAAAACTGTTTTTT. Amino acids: CASRSTGLTNEKLFF.

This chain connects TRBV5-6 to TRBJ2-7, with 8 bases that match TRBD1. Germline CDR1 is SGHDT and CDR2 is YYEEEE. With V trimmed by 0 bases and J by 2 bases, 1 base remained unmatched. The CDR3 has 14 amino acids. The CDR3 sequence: CASSLGGQAYEQYF. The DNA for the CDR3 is TGTGCCAGCAGCTTGGGGGGACAGGCCTACGAGCAGTACTTC. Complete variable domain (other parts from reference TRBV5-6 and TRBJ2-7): DAGVTQSPTHLIKTRGQQVTLRCSPKSGHDTVSWYQQALGQGPQFIFQYYEEEERQRGNFPDRFSGHQFPNYSSELNVNALLLGDSALYLCASSLGGQAYEQYFGPGTRLTVT.

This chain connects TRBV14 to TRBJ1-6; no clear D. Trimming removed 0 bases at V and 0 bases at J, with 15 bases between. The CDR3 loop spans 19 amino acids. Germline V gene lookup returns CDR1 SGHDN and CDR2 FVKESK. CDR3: CASSQDSYSESSYNSPLHF. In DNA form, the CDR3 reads TGTGCCAGCAGCCAAGACAGTTATTCCGAGAGCTCCTATAATTCACCCCTCCACTTT.

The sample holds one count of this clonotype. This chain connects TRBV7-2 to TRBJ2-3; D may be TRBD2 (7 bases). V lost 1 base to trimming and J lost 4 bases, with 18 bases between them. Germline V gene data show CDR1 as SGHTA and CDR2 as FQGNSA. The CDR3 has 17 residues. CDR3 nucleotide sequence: TGTGCCAGCAGCTTAGGGGCTAGCGGCTCAGGGGCAGATACGCAGTATTTT. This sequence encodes CASSLGASGSGADTQYF.

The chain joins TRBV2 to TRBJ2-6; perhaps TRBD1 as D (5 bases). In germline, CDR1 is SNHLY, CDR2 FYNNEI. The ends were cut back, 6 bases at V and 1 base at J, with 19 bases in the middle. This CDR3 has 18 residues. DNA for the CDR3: TGTGCCAGCAGCGCACGCCAGGGTTTTACGTCTGGGGCCAACGTCCTGACTTTC. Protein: CASSARQGFTSGANVLTF.

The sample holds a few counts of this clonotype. The CDR3 reads CASSLGSDEKLFF. CDR3 nucleotide sequence: TGTGCCAGCAGCTTGGGAAGCGACGAAAAACTGTTTTTT. This chain links TRBV5-6 with TRBJ1-4; no definite D call. The V end lost 0 bases, the J end lost 8 bases, and 8 bases lay between the germline ends. The germline V gene has CDR1 SGHDT and CDR2 YYEEEE. This CDR3 is built from 13 residues.

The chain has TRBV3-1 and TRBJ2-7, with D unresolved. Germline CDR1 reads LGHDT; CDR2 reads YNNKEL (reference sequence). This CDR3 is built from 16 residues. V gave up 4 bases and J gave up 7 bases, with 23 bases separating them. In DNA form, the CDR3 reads TGTGCCAGCAGCCGCGGCGACCCAGCAGTTCCTATTGAGCAGTACTTC. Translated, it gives CASSRGDPAVPIEQYF.

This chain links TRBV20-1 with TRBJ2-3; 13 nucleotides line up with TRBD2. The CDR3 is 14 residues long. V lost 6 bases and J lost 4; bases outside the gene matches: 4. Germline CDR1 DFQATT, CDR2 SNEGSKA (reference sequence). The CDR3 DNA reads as TGCAGTGCCATGGGACTAGCGGGACCAGATACGCAGTATTTT. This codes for CSAMGLAGPDTQYF.

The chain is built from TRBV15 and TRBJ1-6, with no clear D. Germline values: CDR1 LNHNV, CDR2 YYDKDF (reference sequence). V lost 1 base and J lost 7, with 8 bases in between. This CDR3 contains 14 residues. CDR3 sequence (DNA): TGTGCCACCAGCAGAGCTATAGAAAATTCACCCCTCCACTTT. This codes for CATSRAIENSPLHF.